The next 17 T cell receptor beta chains were all read from a single sample in a study of post-analysis software for immune sequencing data. Their antigens are not known. Libraries were made from TCR beta cDNA, and they carried unique molecular identifiers. Via MiXCR, TCRdb re-called the PCR reads, giving one row per CDR3 protein. The data hold around 770,000 distinct CDR3 sequences, with just over 45% observed a single time. Findings of the study overall: There were a few TRBV segments more frequent in patients than controls, and TRBV5-6, TRBV5-1 and TRBV20-1 were among them.

Material: blood. The source of these receptors is a girl aged 10-17 years with multiple sclerosis.

The V and J genes are TRBV6-1 and TRBJ2-7, with 8 positions matching TRBD2. The end of the DNA aligns better with TRBJ2-5, so the J call may be wrong. The germline gives CDR1 MNHNS, CDR2 SASEGT. This CDR3 is 17 amino acids long. CDR3 DNA sequence: TGTGCCAGCTCTAGGAAACCGGGACTAGTGGGAGCGGAGACCCAGTACTTC. This sequence encodes CASSRKPGLVGAETQYF.

The genes are TRBV7-8 and TRBJ2-7; 9 positions match TRBD1. The V segment lost 5 bases and the J segment 2 bases; nucleotides outside the gene matches: 7. Germline V gene data show CDR1 as SGHVS and CDR2 as FQNEAQ. CDR3 size: 15 residues. CDR3 nucleotide sequence: TGTGCCAGCAGCCGGGGGACAGGGTCACCCTACGAGCAGTACTTC. Its translation: CASSRGTGSPYEQYF.

The CDR3 loop is CSATRAGLELGYNEQFF. The CDR3 coding sequence is TGCAGTGCTACGCGGGCAGGTTTGGAGCTTGGCTACAATGAGCAGTTCTTC. V is TRBV20-1 and J is TRBJ2-1, with TRBD2 as a possible D gene (5 bases). In germline, CDR1 is DFQATT, CDR2 SNEGSKA (reference sequence). This CDR3 spans 17 amino acids. Trimming cost V 4 bases and J 3 bases, with 22 bases left between them.

This clonotype was seen a few times. The chain combines TRBV5-1 with TRBJ2-1; the match to TRBD2 covers 14 bases. CDR1 is SGHRS and CDR2 is YFSETQ in the germline V gene. Trimming removed 4 bases from V and 5 bases from J; junction bases left unmatched: 14. CDR3 length: 19 residues. The DNA for the CDR3 is TGCGCCAGCAGCGTACACCGGACTAGCGGGAGGTTCCTGGACAATGAGCAGTTCTTC. Protein product: CASSVHRTSGRFLDNEQFF. The complete variable domain, with remaining parts taken from reference TRBV5-1 and TRBJ2-1, reads KAGVTQTPRYLIKTRGQQVTLSCSPISGHRSVSWYQQTPGQGLQFLFEYFSETQRNKGNFPGRFSGRQFSNSRSEMNVSTLELGDSALYLCASSVHRTSGRFLDNEQFFGPGTRLTVL.

The V call is TRBV12-3 or TRBV12-4, the J call TRBJ2-5, with a weak D call TRBD2 (8 bases). V was cut by 6 bases and J by 5 bases, with 19 bases left in between. The CDR3 is 15 residues long. The CDR3 is CASRRTSPRGETQYF. The CDR3 DNA sequence: TGTGCCAGCAGGCGGACTAGCCCCAGGGGGGAGACCCAGTACTTC.

The V and J genes are TRBV6-5 and TRBJ2-4, with 7 bases identical to TRBD1. The better agreement between TRBJ2-7 and the DNA end casts doubt on the J call. Germline assignment: CDR1 MNHEY and CDR2 SVGAGI. The CDR3 has 16 residues. The CDR3 DNA reads as TGTGCCAGCAGTTATACCGCTCCGGGACAGAACTACGAGCAGTACTTC. This translates into CASSYTAPGQNYEQYF.

The chain carries TRBV3-1 and TRBJ2-1; 8 bases fit TRBD2. CDR1 and CDR2 from the germline V gene are LGHDT and YNNKEL (reference sequence). There are 15 residues in the CDR3. V lost 1 base to trimming and J lost 3 bases; unmatched junction nucleotides: 2. The CDR3 reads CASSQGLASYNEQFF. DNA for the CDR3: TGTGCCAGCAGCCAAGGACTAGCGAGCTACAATGAGCAGTTCTTC.

Turning to this clonotype: A much larger clonotype is one base distant, so this may be a read error. The chain recombines TRBV2 with TRBJ2-5; tentative D call: TRBD1 (7 bases). With the DNA end fitting TRBJ2-7 better, the J assignment may be wrong. Germline loops: CDR1 SNHLY, CDR2 FYNNEI. This CDR3 contains 14 residues. CDR3: CASRQVQGGYEQYF. DNA of the CDR3: TGTGCCAGCAGGCAGGTCCAGGGGGGCTACGAGCAGTACTTC.

This chain connects TRBV27 to TRBJ1-2, with no clear D. This CDR3 spans 14 amino acids. Trimming left V 5 bases short and J 5 bases short, with 15 bases between. Germline CDR1 is MNHEY and CDR2 is SMNVEV (reference sequence). In DNA form, the CDR3 reads TGTGCCAGCAGTGTAAACCGCGCGACATATGGCTACACCTTC. This translates into CASSVNRATYGYTF.

This clonotype was seen a single time. The chain carries TRBV6-2 or TRBV6-3 and TRBJ2-4, with 9 bases fitting TRBD2. The DNA matches TRBJ2-7 better at its end, which makes the J call doubtful. There are 15 residues in the CDR3. Germline V gene lookup returns CDR1 MNHEY and CDR2 SVGEGT. The CDR3 loop is CASSQLAGAVYEQYF. In nucleotides, the CDR3 is TGTGCCAGCAGTCAGTTAGCGGGAGCGGTCTACGAGCAGTACTTC.

The chain employs TRBV5-6 and TRBJ2-5; D gene uncertain. The CDR3 totals 12 residues. Per germline, CDR1 SGHDT and CDR2 YYEEEE. Deletions cut 6 bases from V and 11 bases from J, with 17 bases between. The CDR3 coding sequence is TGTGCCAGCACCCTAGGGCCACTTGAGCAGTACTTC. Protein product: CASTLGPLEQYF. Based on the CDR3 plus reference TRBV5-6 and TRBJ2-5, the full variable domain is DAGVTQSPTHLIKTRGQQVTLRCSPKSGHDTVSWYQQALGQGPQFIFQYYEEEERQRGNFPDRFSGHQFPNYSSELNVNALLLGDSALYLCASTLGPLEQYFGPGTRLLVL.

J is TRBJ2-4 and V is TRBV7-2, with D hard to call. The J call may be incorrect, as the DNA end agrees better with TRBJ2-7. Germline V lookup: CDR1 SGHTA, CDR2 FQGNSA. The CDR3 runs 15 residues. CDR3 in DNA: TGTGCCAGCAGCTTGGGCTCCCCGGTCACCTACGAGCAGTACTTC. Translation gives CASSLGSPVTYEQYF.

V usage is TRBV9 and J usage is TRBJ1-2; 9 nucleotides align to TRBD1. The V gene end was trimmed by 3 bases and the J gene end by 4 bases; junction bases not matched to a gene: 7. The CDR3 spans 15 residues. Per germline, CDR1 SGDLS and CDR2 YYNGEE. The CDR3 DNA follows: TGTGCCAGCAGCGCCCGAGGGACAGGGTTCTATGGCTACACCTTC. Protein: CASSARGTGFYGYTF. The variable domain in full, with the rest retrieved from reference TRBV9 and TRBJ1-2, is DSGVTQTPKHLITATGQRVTLRCSPRSGDLSVYWYQQSLDQGLQFLIQYYNGEERAKGNILERFSAQQFPDLHSELNLSSLELGDSALYFCASSARGTGFYGYTFGSGTRLTVV.

The rearrangement links TRBV7-2 to TRBJ2-1; TRBD2 aligns across 10 bases. The CDR3 is 15 amino acids. J gave up 8 bases and V 4 bases, and 8 bases lay outside the gene matches. CDR1 SGHTA and CDR2 FQGNSA come from the germline V gene. This CDR3 reads CASSSTGTSVYEQFF. DNA of the CDR3: TGTGCCAGCAGCTCAACCGGGACTAGCGTCTATGAGCAGTTCTTC.

The chain joins TRBV6-1 to TRBJ2-7; D possibly matches TRBD1 or TRBD2 (5 bases each). Germline loops: CDR1 MNHNS, CDR2 SASEGT. This CDR3 comprises 14 residues. V was shortened by 7 bases and J by 3 bases, with 16 bases between the two germline ends. CDR3 in amino acids: CASNQEGRHYEQYF. The CDR3 coding sequence is TGTGCCAGCAACCAAGAGGGACGTCACTACGAGCAGTACTTC.

V gene TRBV7-2 combines with J gene TRBJ2-3; no clear D. The CDR3 contains 14 residues. V was shortened by 0 bases and J by 6 bases, with 10 bases between the two germline ends. Germline CDR1 reads SGHTA; CDR2 reads FQGNSA. CDR3: CASSLARQQDTQYF. The CDR3 nucleotides are TGTGCCAGCAGCTTAGCGAGGCAGCAGGATACGCAGTATTTT.

Notes on this clonotype: The germline gene is not matched at one end of the junction; a read error may be the cause. The gene calls are TRBV9 and TRBJ2-1; the match to TRBD2 covers 8 bases. This CDR3 contains 14 residues. Germline CDR1 reads SGDLS; CDR2 reads YYNGEE. CDR3 DNA sequence: TGTGCTAGCAGCTCAGTGGGACTAGACAGCGAGCAGTTCTTC. Translation: CASSSVGLDSEQFF.